One and the same sample provided the 28 T cell receptor beta chains below, sequenced in a study of spatial heterogeneity in lung cancer. Noted time point: sample taken at primary tumor resection. From tumor, nontumor lung or frozen PBMC, whole RNA was taken unsorted for sequencing. TCRdb itself ran the 5' RACE reads through MiXCR, one entry per CDR3 protein. The repertoire has 70,000 to 90,000 distinct CDR3 sequences, roughly 13% of them found once; the top ten carry approximately 7%. The sample here was PBMCs, taken at surgery. The receptors were sampled from a male donor with early-stage non-small cell lung cancer.

Here the CDR3 reads CASSRDRENQPQHF. The CDR3 DNA sequence: TGTGCCAGCTCGAGGGACAGGGAGAACCAGCCCCAGCATTTT. The rearrangement joins TRBV18 to TRBJ1-5; 9 nucleotides align to TRBD1. J was trimmed by 7 bases and V by 6 bases; bases with no gene match: 7. Germline assignment: CDR1 KGHSH and CDR2 LQKENI. The CDR3 runs to 14 residues.

The CDR3 region is CSASGGGQVAYEQYF. In DNA, the CDR3 is TGCAGTGCTAGTGGGGGCGGACAGGTCGCCTACGAGCAGTACTTC. The gene calls are TRBV20-1 and TRBJ2-7, with 7 bases identical to TRBD1. Germline CDR1 is DFQATT and CDR2 is SNEGSKA (reference sequence). The CDR3 covers 15 residues. V gave up 3 bases and J gave up 2 bases; unmatched junction bases: 10.

This clonotype was counted a few times. The genes are TRBV9 and TRBJ2-2; no clear D gene. Germline CDR1 SGDLS, CDR2 YYNGEE. Trimming cost V 0 bases and J 4 bases, with 7 bases left between them. The CDR3 totals 14 residues. Here the CDR3 reads CASSVGVGTGELFF. CDR3 coding DNA: TGTGCCAGCAGCGTAGGGGTTGGCACCGGGGAGCTGTTTTTT.

J is TRBJ2-6 and V is TRBV5-1; D gene unclear. Trimming took 1 base from V and 0 from J, leaving 5 bases between them. The CDR3 is made up of 15 amino acids. Germline-derived CDR1 and CDR2 are SGHRS and YFSETQ. The CDR3 here is CASSLKVSGANVLTF. Here the CDR3 DNA reads TGCGCCAGCAGCTTGAAGGTCTCTGGGGCCAACGTCCTGACTTTC.

As for this clonotype: Relative to the germline gene, one junction end is altered; a read error may explain this. The genes are TRBV5-4 and TRBJ1-1, with D perhaps TRBD1 (6 bases). Germline-derived CDR1 and CDR2 are SGHNT and YYREEE (reference sequence). The CDR3 is made up of 17 amino acids. The CDR3 nucleotides read TGTGCCAGCAGCTTGGAGGGGGGGCCTGTTTTGAACACTGAAGCTTTTTTT. The encoded protein is CASSLEGGPVLNTEAFF.

This clonotype occurred many times. This chain uses TRBV29-1 with TRBJ2-7; 7 bases agree with TRBD1. The CDR3 consists of 12 residues. J was trimmed by 4 bases and V by 5 bases; bases with no gene match: 5. The V gene's germline CDR1 is SQVTM and CDR2 ANQGSEA. The CDR3 coding sequence is TGCAGCGTTTTAGGGGGCGGATACGAGCAGTACTTC. Its protein product is CSVLGGGYEQYF.

In this sample, this clonotype turned up many times. CDR3 in DNA: TGCGCCAGCTTCAACCTGGGGGAGACCCAGTACTTC. This encodes CASFNLGETQYF. This chain links TRBV5-1 with TRBJ2-5; no definite D call. Trimming left V 7 bases short and J 5 bases short, with 12 bases between. Germline V gene lookup returns CDR1 SGHRS and CDR2 YFSETQ. The CDR3 sequence is 12 residues long.

This clonotype was picked up a small number of times. The chain joins TRBV12-3 or TRBV12-4 to TRBJ1-3; tentatively, D is TRBD1 (5 bases). V dropped 2 bases and J dropped 4 bases, with 21 bases sitting between them. The CDR3 sequence is 18 residues long. The CDR3 loop reads CASSLNPRDLLLGNTIYF. In nucleotides, the CDR3 is TGTGCCAGCAGTTTAAACCCCCGGGACCTTCTACTCGGAAACACCATATATTTT.

This clonotype occurred many times. CDR3 amino acids: CSVDQGLESGYTF. As DNA, the CDR3 is TGCAGCGTTGACCAGGGCCTGGAGAGTGGCTACACCTTC. This chain joins TRBV29-1 and TRBJ1-2; a possible D gene is TRBD1 (5 bases). The CDR3 sequence is 13 residues long. Germline-derived CDR1 and CDR2 are SQVTM and ANQGSEA. The V end was cut by 3 bases, the J end by 7 bases, with 15 bases between.

V and J are TRBV20-1 and TRBJ2-3; possibly TRBD2 for D (6 bases). This CDR3 spans 15 amino acids. The V end was cut by 2 bases, the J end by 3 bases, with 15 bases between. Germline assignment: CDR1 DFQATT and CDR2 SNEGSKA (reference sequence). Written as DNA, the CDR3 is TGCAGTGCTAGAATCCCCCGGCGGGATACAGATACGCAGTATTTT. Protein: CSARIPRRDTDTQYF.

By share, this clonotype counts as medium-sized. J is TRBJ2-7 and V is TRBV4-1, with a tentative D call TRBD1 (5 bases). CDR3 length: 14 residues. Between the trimmed V and J ends, which lost 0 bases and 3 bases, there was a span of 9 bases. Germline values: CDR1 MGHRA, CDR2 YSYEKL. DNA of the CDR3: TGCGCCAGCAGCCAAGAATCAGGGTACTACGAGCAGTACTTC. Translating gives CASSQESGYYEQYF.

The table lists this clonotype with a few counts. The CDR3 DNA follows: TGTGCCAGTAGTGTCGACAGTGGCAATCAGCCCCAGCATTTT. Translated: CASSVDSGNQPQHF. This chain joins TRBV19 and TRBJ1-5; D possibly corresponds to TRBD1 (5 bases). V lost 5 bases and J 2 bases, leaving 10 bases between the germline ends. CDR3 size: 14 residues. Germline CDR1 is LNHDA and CDR2 is SQIVND (reference sequence).

This clonotype was seen ten or more times. The chain is built from TRBV23-1 and TRBJ2-3; the match to TRBD1 covers 7 bases. TRBV23-1 is given ORF status, its function remaining uncertain. The CDR3 loop spans 15 amino acids. Germline trimming cut 2 bases from V and 1 base from J; bases unmatched to any gene: 3. The CDR3 DNA reads as TGCGCCAGCAGTCAACGGGGACAGCGCACAGATACGCAGTATTTT. Translated: CASSQRGQRTDTQYF.

J is TRBJ1-2 and V is TRBV27, with 9 nucleotides matching TRBD1. Germline CDR1 is MNHEY and CDR2 is SMNVEV (reference sequence). The CDR3 length is 16 residues. With 5 bases clipped from V and 7 bases from J, the junction kept 14 bases outside the gene matches. The CDR3 protein is CASSPRPGTGNGGYTF. For the CDR3, the DNA is TGTGCCAGCAGTCCTCGTCCCGGGACAGGGAACGGTGGCTACACCTTC.

There are a few counts of this clonotype. This sequence joins TRBV25-1 and TRBJ2-7; 9 nucleotides line up with TRBD1. With V trimmed by 2 bases and J by 5 bases, 7 bases remained unmatched. This CDR3 contains 15 residues. Germline values: CDR1 MGHDK, CDR2 SYGVNS. The CDR3 here is CASSEAGTGTHEQYF. CDR3 DNA: TGTGCCAGCAGTGAAGCCGGGACAGGGACCCACGAGCAGTACTTC.

This clonotype has a handful of counts. This chain's CDR3 is CASSLLGGEDIQYF. For the CDR3, the DNA is TGTGCCAGCAGTCTCCTTGGAGGGGAGGACATTCAGTACTTC. The chain carries TRBV27 and TRBJ2-4; tentative D call: TRBD2 (6 bases). This CDR3 has 14 amino acids. Trimming removed 5 bases at V and 8 bases at J, with 16 bases between. CDR1 and CDR2 (germline): MNHEY, SMNVEV (reference sequence).

This clonotype was counted many times. The chain employs TRBV5-1 and TRBJ2-3; D not resolved. CDR1 is SGHRS, CDR2 YFSETQ, per germline. The V gene lost 0 bases and the J gene lost 2 bases, with 7 bases spanning the gap. The CDR3 spans 14 residues. CDR3 sequence reads: CASSLGVHTDTQYF. The CDR3 DNA sequence: TGCGCCAGCAGCTTGGGGGTCCACACAGATACGCAGTATTTT.

This clonotype was seen repeatedly, ten times or more. The rearrangement joins TRBV28 to TRBJ2-5; 8 bases line up with TRBD1. This CDR3 contains 15 residues. Germline loops: CDR1 MDHEN, CDR2 SYDVKM. The V and J ends lost 3 bases and 4 bases, in that order; junction bases with no gene match: 7. The CDR3 region is CASSFQPGGRETQYF. Here the CDR3 DNA reads TGTGCCAGCAGTTTTCAGCCAGGGGGCAGAGAGACCCAGTACTTC.

This CDR3 is CASSLGHPNYGYTF. The CDR3 region has the DNA TGTGCCAGCAGCTTAGGACACCCTAACTATGGCTACACCTTC. The J gene is TRBJ1-2, the V gene TRBV11-2, with D uncertain. The germline gives CDR1 SGHAT, CDR2 FQNNGV. The CDR3 extends over 14 amino acids. The germline V and J ends were trimmed by 1 base and 0 bases, with 6 bases remaining between them.

The rearrangement joins TRBV5-6 to TRBJ1-1; tentative D call: TRBD1 (6 bases). Trimming removed 4 bases at V and 6 bases at J, with 19 bases between. This CDR3 has 15 residues. From germline, CDR1 is SGHDT and CDR2 YYEEEE. The chain's CDR3 is CASSPRRGALPEAFF. The CDR3 nucleotides are TGTGCCAGCAGCCCTAGACGGGGGGCCCTCCCTGAAGCTTTCTTT.

This clonotype was recorded at least ten times. The V and J genes are TRBV27 and TRBJ2-1, with D perhaps matching TRBD2 (5 bases). V lost 6 bases to trimming and J lost 3 bases, with 6 bases between them. The CDR3 runs to 12 residues. Germline CDR1 reads MNHEY; CDR2 reads SMNVEV (reference sequence). CDR3 residues: CASSRGYNEQFF. DNA of the CDR3: TGTGCCAGCAGCCGGGGCTACAATGAGCAGTTCTTC.

The chain carries TRBV9 and TRBJ1-4; 7 positions match TRBD1. With 2 bases clipped from V and 6 bases from J, the junction kept 7 bases outside the gene matches. CDR3 size: 15 residues. CDR1 and CDR2 from the germline V gene are SGDLS and YYNGEE. The CDR3 loop is CASSVSGGQDEKLFF. CDR3 nucleotide sequence: TGTGCCAGCAGCGTGTCAGGGGGTCAGGATGAAAAACTGTTTTTT.

This chain links TRBV5-1 with TRBJ1-6; TRBD1 is a possible D gene (5 bases). Trimming removed 5 bases from V and 8 bases from J, with 17 bases in between. Germline V CDR1 and CDR2: SGHRS, YFSETQ. This CDR3 spans 15 amino acids. CDR3 nucleotides: TGCGCCAGCAGACCCGGGACGGCAACGGATTCACCCCTCCACTTT. Its protein is CASRPGTATDSPLHF.

The gene calls are TRBV7-2 and TRBJ2-4, with unresolved D. Trimming took 2 bases from V and 8 from J, leaving 4 bases between them. This CDR3 has 11 amino acids. CDR1 and CDR2 from the germline V gene are SGHTA and FQGNSA. The CDR3 loop reads CASSLTDIQYF. CDR3 coding DNA: TGTGCCAGCAGCTTAACTGACATTCAGTACTTC.

This clonotype was seen a few times. The chain employs TRBV29-1 and TRBJ2-7; tentative D call: TRBD1 (6 bases). Per germline, CDR1 SQVTM and CDR2 ANQGSEA. Trimming shortened V by 5 bases and J by 4 bases, and 21 bases separated the two germline ends. The CDR3 has 15 residues. DNA for the CDR3: TGCAGCGTTATACGCGACAGGCGTTTAAAGTACGAGCAGTACTTC. Amino acid sequence: CSVIRDRRLKYEQYF.

This clonotype was seen a few times. V and J are TRBV18 and TRBJ2-1; 16 bases are shared with TRBD2. Germline CDR1 and CDR2: KGHSH and LQKENI. The CDR3 is 14 amino acids. With V trimmed by 3 bases and J by 15 bases, 5 bases remained unmatched. CDR3 sequence reads: CASSPGLAGGPRFF. For the CDR3, the DNA is TGTGCCAGCTCACCGGGACTAGCGGGAGGGCCGCGGTTCTTC.

In its sample, this clonotype was seen many times. CDR3 in DNA: TGCGCCAGCAGCGTAGCCTGGAGCACAGATACGCAGTATTTT. Amino acids: CASSVAWSTDTQYF. V and J are TRBV10-2 and TRBJ2-3; D is unresolved. Per germline, CDR1 WSHSY and CDR2 SAAADI. This CDR3 contains 14 residues. V lost 6 bases and J 0 bases, leaving 10 bases between the germline ends.

The chain is built from TRBV5-1 and TRBJ1-5; D unclear. Germline CDR1 and CDR2: SGHRS and YFSETQ. The CDR3 sequence is 15 residues long. Trimming stripped 4 bases from V and 2 bases from J, with 13 bases between. The DNA of the CDR3 is TGCGCCAGCAGCCCTGGTCTCTTGGGCAATCAGCCCCAGCATTTT. Residues: CASSPGLLGNQPQHF.